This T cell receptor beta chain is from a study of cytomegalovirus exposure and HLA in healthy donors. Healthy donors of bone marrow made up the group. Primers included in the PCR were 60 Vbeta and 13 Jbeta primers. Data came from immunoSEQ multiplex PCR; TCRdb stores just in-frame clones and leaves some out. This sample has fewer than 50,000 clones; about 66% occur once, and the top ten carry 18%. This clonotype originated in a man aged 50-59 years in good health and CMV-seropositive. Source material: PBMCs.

The CDR3 protein is CASSFTGVEPQHF. The CDR3 DNA reads as TGTGCCAGCAGTTTCACAGGTGTAGAGCCCCAGCATTTT. The chain is built from TRBV6-1 and TRBJ1-5, with D maybe TRBD1 (5 bases). Deletions cut 5 bases from V and 8 bases from J, with 13 bases between. CDR3 length: 13 amino acids. CDR1 is MNHNS, CDR2 SASEGT, per germline.